What follows are 15 T cell receptor beta chains derived from one specimen sequenced in a study of identical twins. TCRdb passed the 5' RACE reads through MiXCR, listing each CDR3 protein once. The sample lists some 900,000 distinct CDR3 sequences; roughly an eighth were seen once. This same sample was also part of a study on yellow fever vaccine responses in identical twins.

The sample consisted of PBMCs. The receptors shown here come from a woman under 30 in good health.

This clonotype was observed many times. The CDR3 sequence is CASSSESRDRVAGYGYTF. The CDR3 nucleotides are TGTGCCAGCAGCTCCGAGTCCCGGGACAGGGTCGCGGGCTATGGCTACACCTTC. The V call is TRBV11-1, the J call TRBJ1-2, with 9 bases lining up with TRBD1. The germline CDR1 and CDR2 sequences are SGHAT and FQDESV (reference sequence). This CDR3 is 18 amino acids long. V shed 4 bases, J shed 4 bases, and the junction held 16 bases outside the gene matches.

Many counts were recorded for this clonotype. The rearrangement links TRBV10-3 to TRBJ1-4; D is unresolved. The CDR3 runs to 17 residues. The germline V and J ends were trimmed by 0 bases and 4 bases, with 15 bases remaining between them. Germline V gene lookup returns CDR1 ENHRY and CDR2 SYGVKD. CDR3 nucleotide sequence: TGTGCCATCAGTGAGTCCCCGATTCGGCTAGGTAATGAAAAACTGTTTTTT. The encoded protein is CAISESPIRLGNEKLFF.

The chain employs TRBV5-5 and TRBJ2-7; 8 bases line up with TRBD2. V trimming: 4 bases; J trimming: 2 bases; junction bases outside the gene matches: 14. CDR3 size: 17 residues. Germline V CDR1 and CDR2: SGHKS, YYEKEE (reference sequence). Here the CDR3 DNA reads TGTGCCAGCAGCCGGGCGGGGGGACCCGTCACGGCCTACGAGCAGTACGTC. Translation gives CASSRAGGPVTAYEQYV.

The sample holds a few counts of this clonotype. The J gene is TRBJ2-3, the V gene TRBV12-5; D uncertain. Deletions cut 0 bases from V and 4 bases from J, with 11 bases between. Germline CDR1 LGHNT, CDR2 FRNRAP. The CDR3 runs 15 residues. The CDR3 nucleotides read TGTGCTAGTGGTTTGGTACTGGGTCCCTCAGATACGCAGTATTTT. Translating it yields CASGLVLGPSDTQYF.

This clonotype appeared a few times. The chain couples TRBV7-9 to TRBJ2-5, with D hard to call. V lost 4 bases and J lost 0, with 9 bases in between. CDR1 SEHNR and CDR2 FQNEAQ come from the germline V gene (reference sequence). There are 14 residues in the CDR3. This CDR3 is CASSSPQYQETQYF. CDR3 DNA: TGTGCCAGCAGCTCTCCACAGTACCAAGAGACCCAGTACTTC.

The rearrangement links TRBV9 to TRBJ2-4; 7 bases line up with TRBD1. Looked up from germline, CDR1 is SGDLS and CDR2 is YYNGEE. The CDR3 loop spans 16 amino acids. Germline trimming cut 5 bases from V and 0 bases from J; bases unmatched to any gene: 8. The CDR3 coding sequence is TGTGCCAGCAGTGATGTCCCAGGGGGAGCCAAAAACATTCAGTACTTC. Amino acid sequence: CASSDVPGGAKNIQYF.

The table lists this clonotype with a few counts. The chain links TRBV11-2 to TRBJ1-5, with no clear D. From germline, CDR1 is SGHAT and CDR2 FQNNGV. Trimming removed 0 bases from V and 0 bases from J, with 3 bases in between. There are 14 residues in the CDR3. CDR3 sequence reads: CASSLDISNQPQHF. In DNA form, the CDR3 reads TGTGCCAGCAGCTTAGATATTAGCAATCAGCCCCAGCATTTT.

This clonotype has just a few counts. V gene TRBV20-1 combines with J gene TRBJ1-1, with D uncertain. The CDR3 covers 14 residues. Germline loops: CDR1 DFQATT, CDR2 SNEGSKA (reference sequence). Trimming took off 1 base at V and 0 bases at J, with 9 bases between the two ends. In nucleotides, the CDR3 is TGCAGTGCTAGAGCCCCGACATTGAACACTGAAGCTTTCTTT. Amino acids: CSARAPTLNTEAFF.

This clonotype was observed many times. This chain uses TRBV12-3 or TRBV12-4 with TRBJ2-1; TRBD1 or TRBD2 may be the D gene (5 bases each). Trimming took 2 bases from V and 8 from J, leaving 10 bases between them. The CDR3 consists of 13 residues. For the CDR3, the DNA is TGTGCCAGCAGTTTATGGGGGATGGATGAGCAGTTCTTC. Its protein is CASSLWGMDEQFF.

V and J are TRBV19 and TRBJ2-5, with D tentatively TRBD1 or TRBD2 (5 bases each). The CDR3 loop spans 15 amino acids. Germline-derived CDR1 and CDR2 are LNHDA and SQIVND (reference sequence). Trimming took off 5 bases at V and 5 bases at J, with 18 bases between the two ends. As DNA, the CDR3 is TGTGCCAGTAGTCCCGACCGGGACCCTAAGGAGACCCAGTACTTC. Translating gives CASSPDRDPKETQYF.

The gene calls are TRBV2 and TRBJ1-5; TRBD1 is a possible D gene (6 bases). The CDR3 spans 14 residues. Looked up from germline, CDR1 is SNHLY and CDR2 is FYNNEI. V shed 3 bases and J shed 7 bases, with 13 bases lying between them. The CDR3 loop reads CASSDVYRDQPQHF. The DNA of the CDR3 is TGTGCCAGCAGTGATGTGTACAGGGACCAGCCCCAGCATTTT.

This clonotype was observed a handful of times. The chain uses TRBV27 and TRBJ2-2; 10 bases are shared with TRBD1. Trimming cost V 5 bases and J 5 bases; bases outside gene matches: 14. This CDR3 is built from 18 residues. The germline gives CDR1 MNHEY, CDR2 SMNVEV (reference sequence). CDR3 bases: TGTGCCAGCAGTAGGCGACAGGGGGCTTGGGCGAGTACCGGGGAGCTGTTTTTT. The encoded protein is CASSRRQGAWASTGELFF.

The table lists this clonotype with many counts. The chain uses TRBV7-9 and TRBJ1-5; TRBD1 matches at 8 bases. With V trimmed by 3 bases and J by 7 bases, 5 bases remained unmatched. Germline V CDR1 and CDR2: SEHNR, FQNEAQ (reference sequence). The CDR3 totals 14 residues. Here the CDR3 reads CASSFAGGGQPQHF. The CDR3 DNA follows: TGTGCCAGCAGCTTTGCAGGGGGCGGACAGCCCCAGCATTTT. The full variable domain, its missing parts supplied by reference TRBV7-9 and TRBJ1-5, is DTGVSQNPRHKITKRGQNVTFRCDPISEHNRLYWYRQTLGQGPEFLTYFQNEAQLEKSRLLSDRFSAERPKGSFSTLEIQRTEQGDSAMYLCASSFAGGGQPQHFGDGTRLSIL.

Ten or more counts support this clonotype. V gene TRBV3-1 combines with J gene TRBJ2-1; D is undetermined. Germline V CDR1 and CDR2: LGHDT, YNNKEL (reference sequence). The V end lost 2 bases, the J end lost 9 bases, and 11 bases lay between the germline ends. This CDR3 is 13 amino acids long. The CDR3 protein is CASSQKLKSEQFF. CDR3 DNA: TGTGCCAGCAGCCAAAAACTAAAGAGTGAGCAGTTCTTC.

V usage is TRBV12-3 or TRBV12-4 and J usage is TRBJ1-4; D perhaps matches TRBD1 (5 bases). V shed 1 base and J shed 6 bases, with 9 bases lying between them. The CDR3 contains 14 residues. The chain's CDR3 is CASSLGSGHEKLFF. CDR3 nucleotides: TGTGCCAGCAGTTTAGGGTCGGGGCATGAAAAACTGTTTTTT.